This T cell receptor beta chain stems from a study of blood T cells in healthy people across ages. Study outcomes and limitations: Significant beta diversity loss was already apparent by age approximately 40, declining roughly linearly.

A second PCR of about 7 to 11 cycles used a sample-barcoded 5' primer and a J-beta primer mix. Carrying 12 random nucleotides, a template-switch adaptor labeled each individual cDNA molecule. Using its own MiXCR run on the 5' RACE reads, TCRdb lists one record per CDR3 protein. The table records approximately 1.5 million distinct CDR3 sequences, approximately 43% of them present only once. Germline V CDR1 and CDR2: DFQATT, SNEGSKA (reference sequence). The CDR3 length is 15 residues. Trimming at V came to 5 bases and at J to 5 bases, leaving 10 bases not matched to a gene. This clonotype was detected many times. The antigen is unknown.

The source of this sequence is a woman aged 18-29 years in good health. The rearrangement joins TRBV20-1 to TRBJ2-3; TRBD2 aligns across 10 bases. The sample taken for sequencing was blood. The CDR3 reads CSAGSASGRVDTQYF. DNA of the CDR3: TGCAGTGCTGGTTCGGCTAGCGGGAGAGTAGATACGCAGTATTTT.